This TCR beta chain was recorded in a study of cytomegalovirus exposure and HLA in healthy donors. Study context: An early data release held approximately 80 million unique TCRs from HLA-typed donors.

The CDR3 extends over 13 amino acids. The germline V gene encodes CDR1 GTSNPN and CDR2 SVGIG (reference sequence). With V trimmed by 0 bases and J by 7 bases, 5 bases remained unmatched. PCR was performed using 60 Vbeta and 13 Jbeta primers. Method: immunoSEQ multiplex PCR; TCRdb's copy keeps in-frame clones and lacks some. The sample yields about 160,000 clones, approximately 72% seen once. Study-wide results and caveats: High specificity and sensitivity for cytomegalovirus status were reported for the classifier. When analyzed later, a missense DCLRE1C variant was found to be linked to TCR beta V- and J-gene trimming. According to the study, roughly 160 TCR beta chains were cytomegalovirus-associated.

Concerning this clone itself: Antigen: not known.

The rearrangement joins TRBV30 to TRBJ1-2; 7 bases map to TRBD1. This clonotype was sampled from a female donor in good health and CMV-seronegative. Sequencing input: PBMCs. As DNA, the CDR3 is TGTGCCTGGAGTGTCAAGGGGGCGGCTGGCTACACCTTC. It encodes CAWSVKGAAGYTF.